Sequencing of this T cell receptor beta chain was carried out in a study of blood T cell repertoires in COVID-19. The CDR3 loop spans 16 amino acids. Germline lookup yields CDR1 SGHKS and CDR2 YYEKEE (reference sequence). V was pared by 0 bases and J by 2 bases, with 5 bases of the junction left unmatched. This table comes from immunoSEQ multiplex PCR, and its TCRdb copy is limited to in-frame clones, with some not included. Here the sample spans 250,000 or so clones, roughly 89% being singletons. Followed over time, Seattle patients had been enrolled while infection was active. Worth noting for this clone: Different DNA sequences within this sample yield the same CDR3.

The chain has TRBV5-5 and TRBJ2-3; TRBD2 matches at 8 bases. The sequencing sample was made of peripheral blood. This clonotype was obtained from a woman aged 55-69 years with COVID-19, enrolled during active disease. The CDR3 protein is CASSLVAGGSTDTQYF. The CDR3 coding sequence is TGTGCCAGCAGCTTGGTGGCGGGGGGCTCCACAGATACGCAGTATTTT.